This T cell receptor (beta chain) comes out of a study of T cells of healthy individuals. Ten or more counts support this clonotype. TCRdb itself ran the 5' RACE reads through MiXCR, one entry per CDR3 protein. The table includes about 53,000 distinct CDR3 sequences, roughly 14% detected once. This TCR was sampled from a human donor in good health.

This CDR3 reads CASSEADPSYEQYF. The CDR3 DNA is TGTGCCAGCAGTGAAGCAGATCCCTCCTACGAGCAGTACTTC. The rearrangement joins TRBV6-1 to TRBJ2-7; D unclear. The CDR3 extends over 14 amino acids. Trimming removed 0 bases from V and 0 bases from J, with 6 bases in between. Germline assignment: CDR1 MNHNS and CDR2 SASEGT.